This T cell receptor beta chain is from a study of blood T cells in healthy people across ages. Study-level findings and limits: Per million T cells, the diversity of TCR beta decreased roughly linearly as age advanced.

This clonotype was seen only a few times. Its antigen is not identified. Primers used in a second PCR of roughly 6 to 11 cycles were a sample-barcoded 5' primer and a J-beta primer mix. The template-switch adaptor, which had 12 random nucleotides, put a tag on each cDNA molecule. TCRdb re-analysed the 5' RACE reads in MiXCR, keeping a single row per CDR3 protein. The sample yields about 1.8 million distinct CDR3 sequences, around half seen once. CDR1 is MGHRA and CDR2 is YSYEKL in the germline V gene. After removal of 4 bases from V and 2 bases from J, the junction contained 5 bases not matched to a gene. CDR3 length equals 15 residues.

Sequenced material: blood. This receptor was identified in a woman between 40 and 55 years old in good health. This chain links TRBV4-1 with TRBJ2-3; 8 nucleotides align to TRBD1. CDR3 region: CASSPQTGATDTQYF. In DNA, the CDR3 is TGCGCCAGCAGCCCCCAGACAGGGGCCACAGATACGCAGTATTTT.